The TCR beta chain under discussion was sequenced for a study of blood T cell repertoires in COVID-19. The wider study: Material from acute and convalescent COVID-19 was sourced from the United States, Italy and Spain. PBMCs, B-cell-depleted T cells, or T cells provided the cDNA or gDNA that made up the material.

How the authors handled the data: Nucleated cell number was recorded as an estimate derived from reference gene primer amplification. The data were produced by immunoSEQ multiplex PCR, yet TCRdb's version contains in-frame clones alone and is incomplete. The V and J calls and clone size come from that table; D and trimming were worked out from the DNA. Of 100,000 to 150,000 clones listed, around 80% are singletons. The TCR sequence derives from a man aged 35 to 55 with active or convalescent COVID-19. Source material: peripheral blood.

CDR3 in DNA: TGTGCCAGCAGTTTAACAGGCTTCTATGGCTACACCTTC. Translating it yields CASSLTGFYGYTF. The V gene is TRBV28, the J gene TRBJ1-2; D is possibly TRBD1 (5 bases). V shed 2 bases and J shed 4 bases, with 8 bases lying between them. The CDR3 covers 13 residues. Germline CDR1 is MDHEN and CDR2 is SYDVKM.